Shown below are 21 T cell receptor beta chains from a single sample sequenced in a study of OX40 agonist ivuxolimab in advanced cancers. Some clones are missing from TCRdb's copy, which holds only in-frame ones; the method was immunoSEQ multiplex PCR. The sample records approximately 76,000 clones, approximately 83% being singletons. This specimen was CD4+ or CD8+ T cells sorted from blood, taken in a trial of the OX40 agonist ivuxolimab. All receptors come from an adult with an advanced solid tumor such as melanoma, head and neck, liver or kidney cancer.

V is TRBV7-9 and J is TRBJ2-7, with D unclear. CDR1 is SEHNR, CDR2 FQNEAQ, per germline (reference sequence). V was clipped by 5 bases and J by 1 base, with 6 bases between them. There are 12 residues in the CDR3. In DNA, the CDR3 is TGTGCCAGCAGCGCGTGGTCCTACGAGCAGTACTTC. This encodes CASSAWSYEQYF.

The DNA of the CDR3 is TGTGCCAGCAGTCCCGGGCTTTTTTCCTACGAGCAGTACTTC. As protein: CASSPGLFSYEQYF. The chain couples TRBV6-5 to TRBJ2-7; no definite D call. Germline V gene lookup returns CDR1 MNHEY and CDR2 SVGAGI. V was shortened by 5 bases and J by 1 base, with 12 bases between the two germline ends. CDR3 length equals 14 residues.

V gene TRBV4-3 combines with J gene TRBJ2-2; 7 bases match TRBD2. CDR3 length: 18 residues. The germline CDR1 and CDR2 sequences are LGHNA and YSLEER. The trim removed 0 bases at V and 0 bases at J, leaving 7 bases unmatched. CDR3 in amino acids: CASSQDTGGGANTGELFF. CDR3 sequence (DNA): TGCGCCAGCAGCCAAGATACGGGGGGTGGGGCGAACACCGGGGAGCTGTTTTTT.

The chain employs TRBV10-1 and TRBJ2-2; D unclear. Germline CDR1 reads WNHNN; CDR2 reads SYGVQD (reference sequence). The V and J ends lost 4 bases and 5 bases respectively, with 8 bases between them. The CDR3 sequence is 13 residues long. The CDR3 loop is CASSGTLTGELFF. CDR3 coding DNA: TGCGCCAGCAGTGGCACTTTGACCGGGGAGCTGTTTTTT.

The V gene is TRBV27, the J gene TRBJ1-1; no firm D call. The CDR3 contains 14 residues. CDR1 and CDR2 from the germline V gene are MNHEY and SMNVEV (reference sequence). V was shortened by 4 bases and J by 4 bases, with 13 bases between the two germline ends. CDR3 amino acids: CASSYEPISTEAFF. CDR3 DNA sequence: TGTGCCAGCAGTTACGAACCCATAAGCACTGAAGCTTTCTTT.

V gene TRBV15 combines with J gene TRBJ1-5; D is unclear. There are 17 residues in the CDR3. Trimming removed 1 base at V and 2 bases at J, with 15 bases between. Germline V lookup: CDR1 LNHNV, CDR2 YYDKDF (reference sequence). DNA for the CDR3: TGTGCCACCAGCAGAGCGGAGGGATTGCGCGGCAATCAGCCCCAGCATTTT. As protein: CATSRAEGLRGNQPQHF. Full variable domain (remainder filled in from reference TRBV15 and TRBJ1-5): DAMVIQNPRYQVTQFGKPVTLSCSQTLNHNVMYWYQQKSSQAPKLLFHYYDKDFNNEADTPDNFQSRRPNTSFCFLDIRSPGLGDTAMYLCATSRAEGLRGNQPQHFGDGTRLSIL.

J is TRBJ2-3 and V is TRBV5-1; possible D gene TRBD2, 6 bases. CDR3 length equals 14 residues. Germline V gene data show CDR1 as SGHRS and CDR2 as YFSETQ. V was pared by 1 base and J by 4 bases, with 10 bases between. CDR3 sequence (DNA): TGCGCCAGCAGCTTGATCTCGGGGGCAGATACGCAGTATTTT. As protein: CASSLISGADTQYF.

The rearrangement uses TRBV5-6 and TRBJ2-7; D unresolved. This CDR3 contains 15 residues. CDR1 is SGHDT, CDR2 YYEEEE, per germline. The V gene lost 1 base and the J gene lost 2 bases, with 13 bases spanning the gap. CDR3: CASSLTGYKTYEQYF. The CDR3 region has the DNA TGTGCCAGCAGCTTGACTGGATACAAAACCTACGAGCAGTACTTC. Using reference TRBV5-6 and TRBJ2-7 for the parts outside the CDR3, the full variable domain is DAGVTQSPTHLIKTRGQQVTLRCSPKSGHDTVSWYQQALGQGPQFIFQYYEEEERQRGNFPDRFSGHQFPNYSSELNVNALLLGDSALYLCASSLTGYKTYEQYFGPGTRLTVT.

The chain combines TRBV19 with TRBJ2-7, with a weak D call TRBD2 (6 bases). V was cut by 10 bases and J by 0 bases, with 16 bases left in between. The CDR3 loop spans 14 amino acids. Germline-derived CDR1 and CDR2 are LNHDA and SQIVND (reference sequence). As DNA, the CDR3 is TGTGCCACCTCGGCGGGGACTTCCTCCTACGAGCAGTACTTC. It translates to CATSAGTSSYEQYF.

The gene calls are TRBV19 and TRBJ1-1; 9 positions agree with TRBD1. V lost 3 bases, J lost 5 bases, and 7 bases stayed unmatched. Germline CDR1 LNHDA, CDR2 SQIVND (reference sequence). CDR3 length equals 15 residues. The CDR3 region is CASSIPGQGGTEAFF. CDR3 DNA sequence: TGTGCCAGTAGTATTCCGGGACAGGGCGGGACTGAAGCTTTCTTT.

On this clone: The final CDR3 position lacks the conserved phenylalanine or tryptophan, pointing to a likely read error. It is unclear where the CDR3 begins or ends on the DNA, so no DNA is shown, and the CDR3 is as TCRdb lists it. This sequence joins TRBV11-2 and TRBJ1-2. The CDR3 contains 12 residues when both ends are counted. Germline loops: CDR1 SGHAT, CDR2 FQNNGV. The CDR3 sequence is CASSLEPGTLTY.

The V gene is TRBV19, the J gene TRBJ2-5; 10 bases are shared with TRBD1. The J call may be wrong; the DNA end is better matched by TRBJ2-7. The CDR3 is 15 amino acids. Germline CDR1 LNHDA, CDR2 SQIVND (reference sequence). The CDR3 spells CASASGGTGAYEQYF. CDR3 coding DNA: TGTGCCAGTGCCTCGGGCGGGACAGGGGCCTACGAGCAGTACTTC.

The chain carries TRBV6-5 and TRBJ2-5, with 7 bases matching TRBD1. V was clipped by 7 bases and J by 5 bases; unmatched bases: 4. CDR1 is MNHEY and CDR2 is SVGAGI in the germline V gene. The CDR3 has 12 residues. DNA for the CDR3: TGTGCCAGCAAGACAGGGCAGGAGACCCAGTACTTC. Protein sequence: CASKTGQETQYF.

The CDR3 loop is CASSLDPGREQYF. The CDR3 nucleotides are TGCGCCAGCAGCTTGGACCCAGGAAGGGAGCAGTACTTC. The V and J genes are TRBV5-1 and TRBJ2-7; D gene ambiguous. The V gene's germline CDR1 is SGHRS and CDR2 YFSETQ. This CDR3 contains 13 residues. V was cut by 0 bases and J by 7 bases, with 11 bases left in between. Drawing the rest from reference TRBV5-1 and TRBJ2-7, the complete variable domain is KAGVTQTPRYLIKTRGQQVTLSCSPISGHRSVSWYQQTPGQGLQFLFEYFSETQRNKGNFPGRFSGRQFSNSRSEMNVSTLELGDSALYLCASSLDPGREQYFGPGTRLTVT.

Points on this clone: The same CDR3 is also encoded by other DNA sequences in this sample. J is TRBJ1-1 and V is TRBV19, with D possibly matching TRBD1 (6 bases). The germline gives CDR1 LNHDA, CDR2 SQIVND (reference sequence). CDR3 length: 14 amino acids. Trimming pared 4 bases from V and 5 bases from J, leaving 14 bases between. CDR3 region: CASSTGGASTEAFF. CDR3 bases: TGTGCCAGTAGTACGGGGGGGGCGAGTACTGAAGCTTTCTTT.

This rearrangement joins TRBV5-1 to TRBJ2-2, with no clear D. The CDR3 totals 13 residues. The V gene lost 5 bases and the J gene lost 3 bases, with 8 bases spanning the gap. Germline CDR1 reads SGHRS; CDR2 reads YFSETQ. The CDR3 loop is CASRPFDTGELFF. CDR3 coding DNA: TGCGCCAGCAGGCCCTTTGACACCGGGGAGCTGTTTTTT.

This clone was counted a single time. The rearrangement uses TRBV5-6 and TRBJ2-1, with D maybe TRBD2 (6 bases). Germline V gene lookup returns CDR1 SGHDT and CDR2 YYEEEE. The CDR3 consists of 13 residues. Trimming pared 0 bases from V and 6 bases from J, leaving 7 bases between. The CDR3 is CASSLASANEQFF. In nucleotides, the CDR3 is TGTGCCAGCAGCTTGGCTAGCGCCAATGAGCAGTTCTTC.

The rearrangement uses TRBV12-5 and TRBJ2-5; unclear D gene. Germline values: CDR1 LGHNT, CDR2 FRNRAP. V was cut by 0 bases and J by 2 bases, with 13 bases left in between. The CDR3 spans 16 residues. CDR3 residues: CASGLVPIRVQETQYF. In DNA form, the CDR3 reads TGTGCTAGTGGTTTGGTACCGATCCGGGTACAAGAGACCCAGTACTTC.

The chain uses TRBV5-6 and TRBJ1-2, with 9 nucleotides matching TRBD1. J was trimmed by 2 bases and V by 5 bases; bases with no gene match: 7. The germline V gene encodes CDR1 SGHDT and CDR2 YYEEEE. The CDR3 has 15 residues. The CDR3 is CASRSGTGRNYGYTF. CDR3 DNA sequence: TGTGCCAGCAGGTCCGGGACAGGGAGGAACTATGGCTACACCTTC. Full variable domain (outside the CDR3, taken from reference TRBV5-6 and TRBJ1-2): DAGVTQSPTHLIKTRGQQVTLRCSPKSGHDTVSWYQQALGQGPQFIFQYYEEEERQRGNFPDRFSGHQFPNYSSELNVNALLLGDSALYLCASRSGTGRNYGYTFGSGTRLTVV.

The DNA for the CDR3 is TGTGCCAGCAGCTCCAACGACAGGGGCGGAAACACCATATATTTT. The encoded protein is CASSSNDRGGNTIYF. The chain joins TRBV7-9 to TRBJ1-3, with 8 nucleotides matching TRBD1. The V gene end was trimmed by 4 bases and the J gene end by 4 bases; junction bases not matched to a gene: 6. The CDR3 runs to 15 residues. The V gene's germline CDR1 is SEHNR and CDR2 FQNEAQ (reference sequence).

This chain uses TRBV9 with TRBJ2-2; 11 bases fit TRBD2. This CDR3 has 18 residues. Trimming at V came to 2 bases and at J to 0 bases, leaving 6 bases not matched to a gene. Germline assignment: CDR1 SGDLS and CDR2 YYNGEE. The CDR3 spells CASSVTSGGQSNTGELFF. The CDR3 DNA reads as TGTGCCAGCAGCGTCACTAGCGGGGGTCAATCGAACACCGGGGAGCTGTTTTTT.